The 11 T cell receptor beta chains presented below share a single source sample, sequenced in a study of Ad26.COV2.S vaccination and SARS-CoV-2 variants. As for treatment: approximately 18 received Ad26.COV2.S at low or high dose, single or two shots; roughly five received placebo; per-sample allocation not given. Sampling took place 63 days after the first vaccine or placebo injection. This table comes from immunoSEQ multiplex PCR, and its TCRdb copy is limited to in-frame clones, with some not included. The data show fewer than 400,000 clones, with around 84% seen just once and more than 1.5% held by the top ten. The sequenced sample was peripheral blood, obtained in a trial of Ad26.COV2.S vaccine versus placebo. These receptors were obtained from a person aged 18 to 59 who received the Ad26.COV2.S COVID-19 vaccine or a placebo.

J is TRBJ1-5 and V is TRBV30, with no clear D. V gave up 1 base and J gave up 7 bases, with 11 bases separating them. The CDR3 runs 13 residues. CDR1 is GTSNPN and CDR2 is SVGIG in the germline V gene (reference sequence). CDR3 nucleotides: TGTGCCTGGAGTGGGGCTATTACGCAGCCCCAGCATTTT. This sequence encodes CAWSGAITQPQHF.

V and J are TRBV7-2 and TRBJ1-1, with TRBD1 identical over 9 bases. Trimming removed 5 bases from V and 2 bases from J; junction bases left unmatched: 6. The CDR3 runs 15 residues. CDR1 is SGHTA, CDR2 FQGNSA, per germline. CDR3 amino acids: CASSLLGQGNTEAFF. The CDR3 nucleotides are TGTGCCAGCAGCCTACTGGGACAGGGCAACACTGAAGCTTTCTTT.

The V and J genes are TRBV30 and TRBJ1-1, with no clear D. Germline CDR1 GTSNPN, CDR2 SVGIG (reference sequence). V lost 4 bases to trimming and J lost 1 base, with 10 bases between them. The CDR3 is made up of 13 amino acids. CDR3 sequence (DNA): TGTGCCTGGACCCTTGAGGGGAACACTGAAGCTTTCTTT. This encodes CAWTLEGNTEAFF.

This clone showed up just once. The chain uses TRBV19 and TRBJ2-7; 7 bases align to TRBD1. The CDR3 contains 14 residues. Trimming took 10 bases from V and 0 from J; bases not matched to a gene: 9. The germline CDR1 and CDR2 sequences are LNHDA and SQIVND (reference sequence). The CDR3 DNA follows: TGTGCCACCAACGACAGGGTAAACTCCTACGAGCAGTACTTC. This translates into CATNDRVNSYEQYF.

The chain couples TRBV4-1 to TRBJ2-3; a possible D gene is TRBD1 (5 bases). V was clipped by 7 bases and J by 6 bases, with 23 bases between them. The CDR3 is made up of 16 amino acids. The germline gives CDR1 MGHRA, CDR2 YSYEKL. In nucleotides, the CDR3 is TGCGCCAGCACCCAGGGTAGGACCGCCGGGTCGGATACGCAGTATTTT. It specifies CASTQGRTAGSDTQYF.

This chain joins TRBV14 and TRBJ1-1; 10 bases are shared with TRBD1. With V trimmed by 4 bases and J by 11 bases, 13 bases remained unmatched. The length of the CDR3 is 15 residues. Germline loops: CDR1 SGHDN, CDR2 FVKESK. The CDR3 DNA sequence: TGTGCCAGCAGCCCCCGGGACAGGGGAGTTTTGTGGGCTTTCTTT. This translates into CASSPRDRGVLWAFF.

The CDR3 loop reads CASSPRRSPGVELRSGYTF. CDR3 sequence (DNA): TGTGCCAGCTCACCGCGCCGGTCGCCGGGGGTCGAACTCCGGTCTGGCTACACCTTC. This chain joins TRBV18 and TRBJ1-2, with D perhaps TRBD1 (5 bases). V was pared by 3 bases and J by 7 bases, with 30 bases between. The CDR3 covers 19 residues. CDR1 is KGHSH, CDR2 LQKENI, per germline.

The chain has TRBV2 and TRBJ2-2; tentative D call: TRBD1 (5 bases). V gave up 6 bases and J gave up 5 bases, with 13 bases separating them. The CDR3 has 14 amino acids. Germline V CDR1 and CDR2: SNHLY, FYNNEI. The CDR3 DNA is TGTGCCAGCAGGGGTAGACAGAGTACCGGGGAGCTGTTTTTT. Its protein product is CASRGRQSTGELFF.

The gene calls are TRBV7-2 and TRBJ2-1; TRBD2 matches 7 bases. Germline CDR1 and CDR2: SGHTA and FQGNSA. This CDR3 contains 13 residues. V lost 5 bases to trimming and J lost 7 bases; unmatched junction nucleotides: 5. This CDR3 is CASSPAGGNEQFF. The DNA for the CDR3 is TGTGCCAGCAGCCCAGCCGGGGGGAATGAGCAGTTCTTC.

This chain links TRBV5-5 with TRBJ1-1; no clear D gene. Trimming pared 3 bases from V and 3 bases from J, leaving 9 bases between. CDR3 size: 13 residues. Germline CDR1 reads SGHKS; CDR2 reads YYEKEE (reference sequence). Written as DNA, the CDR3 is TGTGCCAGCAGCTCCAGATCAGACACTGAAGCTTTCTTT. This codes for CASSSRSDTEAFF. The entire variable domain, with the rest obtained from reference TRBV5-5 and TRBJ1-1, is as follows: DAGVTQSPTHLIKTRGQQVTLRCSPISGHKSVSWYQQVLGQGPQFIFQYYEKEERGRGNFPDRFSARQFPNYSSELNVNALLLGDSALYLCASSSRSDTEAFFGQGTRLTVV.

A few counts support this clone. This chain links TRBV12-3 or TRBV12-4 with TRBJ1-6, with 7 bases lining up with TRBD1. With V trimmed by 6 bases and J by 10 bases, 6 bases remained unmatched. The CDR3 has 13 residues. For the CDR3, the DNA is TGTGCCAGCAGCCGACAGGGAGGCTCACCCCTCCACTTT. Residues: CASSRQGGSPLHF.